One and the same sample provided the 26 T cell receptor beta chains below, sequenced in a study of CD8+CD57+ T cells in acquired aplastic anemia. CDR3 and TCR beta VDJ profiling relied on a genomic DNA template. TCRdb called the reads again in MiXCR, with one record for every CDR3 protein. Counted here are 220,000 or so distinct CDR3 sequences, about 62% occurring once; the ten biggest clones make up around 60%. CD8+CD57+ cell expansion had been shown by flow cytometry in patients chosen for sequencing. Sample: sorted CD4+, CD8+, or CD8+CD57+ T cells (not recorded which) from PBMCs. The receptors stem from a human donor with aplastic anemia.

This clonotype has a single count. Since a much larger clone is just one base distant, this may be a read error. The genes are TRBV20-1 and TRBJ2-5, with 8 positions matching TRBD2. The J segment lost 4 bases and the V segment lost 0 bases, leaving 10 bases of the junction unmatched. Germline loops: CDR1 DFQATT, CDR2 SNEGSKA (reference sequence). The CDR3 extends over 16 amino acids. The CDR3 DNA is TGCAGTGCTAGAGATCTGGGTAGCGGGGACCGAGAGACCCAGTACTTC. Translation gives CSARDLGSGDRETQYF.

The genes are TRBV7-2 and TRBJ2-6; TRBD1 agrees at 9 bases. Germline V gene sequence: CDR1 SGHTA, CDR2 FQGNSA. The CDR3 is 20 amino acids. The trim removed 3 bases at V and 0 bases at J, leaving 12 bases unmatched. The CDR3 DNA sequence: TGTGCCAGCAGCTTGCGGGAAAAGGGACAGGGAAGCTCTGGGGCCAACGTCCTGACTTTC. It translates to CASSLREKGQGSSGANVLTF.

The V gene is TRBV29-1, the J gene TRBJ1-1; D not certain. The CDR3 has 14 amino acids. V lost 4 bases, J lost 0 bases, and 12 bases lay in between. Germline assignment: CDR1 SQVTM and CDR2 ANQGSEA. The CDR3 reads CSVVSFSVNTEAFF. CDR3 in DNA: TGCAGCGTTGTAAGTTTTTCAGTGAACACTGAAGCTTTCTTT. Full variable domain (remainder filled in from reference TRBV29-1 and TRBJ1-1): SAVISQKPSRDICQRGTSLTIQCQVDSQVTMMFWYRQQPGQSLTLIATANQGSEATYESGFVIDKFPISRPNLTFSTLTVSNMSPEDSSIYLCSVVSFSVNTEAFFGQGTRLTVV.

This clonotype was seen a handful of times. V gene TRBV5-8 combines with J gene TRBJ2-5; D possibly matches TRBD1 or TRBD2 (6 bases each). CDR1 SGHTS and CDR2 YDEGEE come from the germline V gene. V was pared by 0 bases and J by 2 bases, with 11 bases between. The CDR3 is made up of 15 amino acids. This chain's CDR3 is CASSLGRGTQETQYF. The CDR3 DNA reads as TGTGCCAGCAGCTTGGGAAGGGGGACTCAAGAGACCCAGTACTTC. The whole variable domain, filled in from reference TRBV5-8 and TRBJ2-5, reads EAGVTQSPTHLIKTRGQQATLRCSPISGHTSVYWYQQALGLGLQFLLWYDEGEERNRGNFPPRFSGRQFPNYSSELNVNALELEDSALYLCASSLGRGTQETQYFGPGTRLLVL.

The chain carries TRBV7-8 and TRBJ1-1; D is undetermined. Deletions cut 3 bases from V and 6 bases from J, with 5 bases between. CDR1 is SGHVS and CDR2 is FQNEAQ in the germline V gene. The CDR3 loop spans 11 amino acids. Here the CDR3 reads CASSFGSEAFF. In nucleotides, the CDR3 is TGTGCCAGCAGCTTCGGGTCTGAAGCTTTCTTT. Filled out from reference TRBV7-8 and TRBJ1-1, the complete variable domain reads GAGVSQSPRYKVAKRGQDVALRCDPISGHVSLFWYQQALGQGPEFLTYFQNEAQLDKSGLPSDRFFAERPEGSVSTLKIQRTQQEDSAVYLCASSFGSEAFFGQGTRLTVV.

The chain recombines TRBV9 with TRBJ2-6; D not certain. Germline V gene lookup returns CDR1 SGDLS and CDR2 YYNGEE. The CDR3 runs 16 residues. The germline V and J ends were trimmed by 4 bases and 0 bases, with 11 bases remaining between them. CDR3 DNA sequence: TGTGCCAGCAGCCATGAGAGAATCTCTGGGGCCAACGTCCTGACTTTC. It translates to CASSHERISGANVLTF.

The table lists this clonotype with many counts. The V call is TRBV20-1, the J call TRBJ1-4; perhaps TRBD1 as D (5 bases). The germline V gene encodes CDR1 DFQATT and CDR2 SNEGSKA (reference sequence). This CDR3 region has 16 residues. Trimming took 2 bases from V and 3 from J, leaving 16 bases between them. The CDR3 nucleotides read TGCAGTGCTAGACGTTATGGGGCAATGGCTAATGAAAAACTGTTTTTT. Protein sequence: CSARRYGAMANEKLFF.

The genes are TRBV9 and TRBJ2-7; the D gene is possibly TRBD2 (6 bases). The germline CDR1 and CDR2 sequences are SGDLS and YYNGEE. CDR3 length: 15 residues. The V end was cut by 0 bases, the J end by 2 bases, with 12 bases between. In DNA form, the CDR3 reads TGTGCCAGCAGCGTAGGAATAGCGGCCACCTACGAGCAGTACTTC. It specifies CASSVGIAATYEQYF.

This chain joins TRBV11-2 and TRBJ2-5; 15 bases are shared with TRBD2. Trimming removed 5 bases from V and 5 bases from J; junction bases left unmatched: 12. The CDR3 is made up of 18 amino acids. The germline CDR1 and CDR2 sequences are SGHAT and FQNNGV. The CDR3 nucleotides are TGTGCCAGCAGCGGGACGGGACTAGCGGGAGGACCTATGGAGACCCAGTACTTC. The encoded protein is CASSGTGLAGGPMETQYF.

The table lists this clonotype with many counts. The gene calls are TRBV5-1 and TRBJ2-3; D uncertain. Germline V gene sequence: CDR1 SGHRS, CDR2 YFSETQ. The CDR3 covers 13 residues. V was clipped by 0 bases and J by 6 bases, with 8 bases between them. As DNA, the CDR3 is TGCGCCAGCAGCTTGGGTATAGCCGATACGCAGTATTTT. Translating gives CASSLGIADTQYF.

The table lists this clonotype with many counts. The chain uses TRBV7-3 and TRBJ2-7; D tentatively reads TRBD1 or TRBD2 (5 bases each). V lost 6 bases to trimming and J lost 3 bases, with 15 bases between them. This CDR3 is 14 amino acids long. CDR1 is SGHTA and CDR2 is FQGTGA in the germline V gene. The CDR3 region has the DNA TGTGCCAGCAGTTTAGGCCCAGGGAGCTACGAGCAGTACTTC. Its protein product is CASSLGPGSYEQYF.

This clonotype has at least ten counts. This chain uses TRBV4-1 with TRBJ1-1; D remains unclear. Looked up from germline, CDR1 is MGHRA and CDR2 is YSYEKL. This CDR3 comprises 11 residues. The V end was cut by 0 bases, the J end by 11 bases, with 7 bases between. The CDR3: CASSQEFRAFF. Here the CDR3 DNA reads TGCGCCAGCAGCCAAGAATTCCGGGCTTTCTTT.

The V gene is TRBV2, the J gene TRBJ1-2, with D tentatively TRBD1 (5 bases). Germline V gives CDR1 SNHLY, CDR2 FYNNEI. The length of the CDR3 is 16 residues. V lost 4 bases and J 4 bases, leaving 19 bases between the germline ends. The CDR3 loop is CASSVGTPTSLYGYTF. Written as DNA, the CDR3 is TGTGCCAGCAGTGTTGGGACGCCGACCAGCCTCTATGGCTACACCTTC.

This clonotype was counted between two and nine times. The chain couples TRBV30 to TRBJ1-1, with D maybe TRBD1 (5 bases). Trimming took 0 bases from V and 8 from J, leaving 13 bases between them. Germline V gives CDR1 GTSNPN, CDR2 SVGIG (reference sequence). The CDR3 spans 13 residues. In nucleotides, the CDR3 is TGTGCCTGGAGTGTATTATTAAGGGGCGAAGCTTTCTTT. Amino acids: CAWSVLLRGEAFF.

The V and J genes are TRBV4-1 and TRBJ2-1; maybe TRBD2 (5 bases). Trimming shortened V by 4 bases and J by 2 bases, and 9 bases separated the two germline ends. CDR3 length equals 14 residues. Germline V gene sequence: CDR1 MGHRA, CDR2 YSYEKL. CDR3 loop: CASSPTGTYNEQFF. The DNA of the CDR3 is TGCGCCAGCAGCCCAACGGGGACCTACAATGAGCAGTTCTTC.

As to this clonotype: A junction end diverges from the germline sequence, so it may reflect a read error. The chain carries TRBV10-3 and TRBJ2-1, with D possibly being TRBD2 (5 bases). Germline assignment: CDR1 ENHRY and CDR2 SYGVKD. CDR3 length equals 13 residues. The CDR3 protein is CASSSPSFNEQFF. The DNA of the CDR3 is TGTGCCAGCAGTTCACCTAGCTTCAATGAGCAGTTCTTC.

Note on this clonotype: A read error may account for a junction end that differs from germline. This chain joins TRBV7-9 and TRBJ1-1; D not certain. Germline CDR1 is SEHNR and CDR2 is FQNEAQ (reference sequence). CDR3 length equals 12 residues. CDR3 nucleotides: TGTGCCAGCACTTCCGCCGACACTGAAGCTCTCTTT. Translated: CASTSADTEALF.

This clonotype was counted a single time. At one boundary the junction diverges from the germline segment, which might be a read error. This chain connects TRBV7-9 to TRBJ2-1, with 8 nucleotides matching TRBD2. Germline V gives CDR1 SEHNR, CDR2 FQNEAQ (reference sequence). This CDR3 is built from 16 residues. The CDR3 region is CASSLSLAGSYNEQLF. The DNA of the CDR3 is TGTGCCAGCAGCTTGTCGCTAGCGGGTTCCTACAATGAGCAGCTCTTC.

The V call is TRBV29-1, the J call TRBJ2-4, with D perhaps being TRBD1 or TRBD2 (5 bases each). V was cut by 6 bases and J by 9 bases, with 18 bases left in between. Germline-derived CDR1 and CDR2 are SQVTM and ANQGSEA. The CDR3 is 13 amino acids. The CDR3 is CSVPGTDVGIQYF. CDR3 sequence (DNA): TGCAGCGTCCCCGGGACCGACGTGGGCATTCAGTACTTC.

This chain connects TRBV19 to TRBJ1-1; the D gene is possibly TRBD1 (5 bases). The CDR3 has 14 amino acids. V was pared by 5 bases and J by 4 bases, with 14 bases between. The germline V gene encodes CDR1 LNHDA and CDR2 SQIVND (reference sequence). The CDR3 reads CASSQGGGSTEAFF. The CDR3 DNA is TGTGCCAGTAGTCAGGGAGGAGGGAGCACTGAAGCTTTCTTT.

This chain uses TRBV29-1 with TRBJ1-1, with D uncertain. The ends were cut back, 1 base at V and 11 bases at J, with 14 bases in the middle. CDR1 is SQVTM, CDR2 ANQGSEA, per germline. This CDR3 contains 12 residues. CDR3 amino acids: CSVEGGGDRAFF. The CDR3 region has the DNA TGCAGCGTTGAAGGCGGAGGAGATCGCGCTTTCTTT.

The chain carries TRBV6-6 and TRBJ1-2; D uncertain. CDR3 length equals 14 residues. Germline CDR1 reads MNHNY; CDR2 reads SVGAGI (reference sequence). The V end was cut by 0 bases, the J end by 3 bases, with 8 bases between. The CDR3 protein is CASSYSGTDYGYTF. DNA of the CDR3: TGTGCCAGCAGTTACTCAGGCACAGACTATGGCTACACCTTC.

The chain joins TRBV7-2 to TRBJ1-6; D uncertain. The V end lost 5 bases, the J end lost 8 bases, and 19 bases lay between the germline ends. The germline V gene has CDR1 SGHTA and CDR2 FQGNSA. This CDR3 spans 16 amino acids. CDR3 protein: CASSPREGVSDSPLHF. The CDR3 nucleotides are TGTGCCAGCAGCCCCCGTGAAGGCGTGTCAGATTCACCCCTCCACTTT.

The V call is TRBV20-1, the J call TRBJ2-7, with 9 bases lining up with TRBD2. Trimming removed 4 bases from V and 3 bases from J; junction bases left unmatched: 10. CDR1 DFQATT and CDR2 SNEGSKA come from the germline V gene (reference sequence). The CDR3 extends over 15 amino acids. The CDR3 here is CSATGLAGWVYEQYF. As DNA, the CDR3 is TGCAGTGCTACTGGGCTAGCGGGATGGGTCTACGAGCAGTACTTC.

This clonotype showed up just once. CDR3 amino acids: CASSPQRGGQTDTQYF. In nucleotides, the CDR3 is TGTGCCAGCAGCCCTCAAAGGGGGGGGCAAACAGATACGCAGTATTTT. The chain employs TRBV14 and TRBJ2-3; D is perhaps TRBD2 (7 bases). V dropped 4 bases and J dropped 3 bases, with 17 bases sitting between them. Germline V gene data show CDR1 as SGHDN and CDR2 as FVKESK. The length of the CDR3 is 16 residues. The variable domain in full, with the rest retrieved from reference TRBV14 and TRBJ2-3, is EAGVTQFPSHSVIEKGQTVTLRCDPISGHDNLYWYRRVMGKEIKFLLHFVKESKQDESGMPNNRFLAERTGGTYSTLKVQPAELEDSGVYFCASSPQRGGQTDTQYFGPGTRLTVL.

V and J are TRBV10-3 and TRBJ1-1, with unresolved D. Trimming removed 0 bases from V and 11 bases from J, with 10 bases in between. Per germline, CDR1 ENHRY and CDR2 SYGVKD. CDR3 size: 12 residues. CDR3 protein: CAISESGVLAFF. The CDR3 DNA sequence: TGTGCCATCAGTGAGTCTGGGGTCTTGGCTTTCTTT.